A single sample is the source of the 20 T cell receptor beta chains below, sequenced in a study of shared clonotypes between healthy human individuals. CD45RO-negative, CCR7-selected cells formed the naive CD8 fraction, which excluded terminally differentiated effector memory CD45RA+ cells. TCRdb keeps only in-frame clones here, not all; method: immunoSEQ multiplex PCR. The repertoire holds roughly 590,000 clones, just under 97% seen once, with 0.1% to 0.11% in the top ten. What was sequenced was naive CD8+ T cells sorted from blood. These receptors all come from a woman aged 25 to 39 in good health.

This clone was observed once. The rearrangement joins TRBV19 to TRBJ1-6, with unresolved D. V dropped 3 bases and J dropped 6 bases, with 9 bases sitting between them. The CDR3 runs 14 residues. Germline V gene data show CDR1 as LNHDA and CDR2 as SQIVND (reference sequence). CDR3 DNA: TGTGCCAGTAGTATCTCTGGCAGTAATTCACCCCTCCACTTT. This translates into CASSISGSNSPLHF.

The chain couples TRBV11-3 to TRBJ2-1; TRBD2 aligns across 14 bases. The CDR3 covers 17 residues. Germline trimming cut 5 bases from V and 10 bases from J; bases unmatched to any gene: 13. CDR1 is SGHNT and CDR2 is YENEEA in the germline V gene. The CDR3 sequence: CASSRGRGGLAGDEQFF. The DNA for the CDR3 is TGTGCCAGCAGCCGAGGTCGGGGGGGACTAGCGGGAGACGAGCAGTTCTTC.

This rearrangement joins TRBV4-1 to TRBJ2-7; D possibly uses TRBD1 or TRBD2 (5 bases each). Trimming left V 0 bases short and J 4 bases short, with 10 bases between. The length of the CDR3 is 14 residues. Germline CDR1 MGHRA, CDR2 YSYEKL. CDR3 DNA: TGCGCCAGCAGCCAAGATCCCGGGGCTTACGAGCAGTACTTC. It yields the protein CASSQDPGAYEQYF.

With respect to this clone: An end of the junction differs from the germline gene, which may be a read error. This rearrangement joins TRBV23-1 to TRBJ1-3; D call uncertain. TRBV23-1 is sorted into the ORF group, with uncertain function. The CDR3 is 17 amino acids. CDR3 residues: CASSQCLKGIGGNTTYF. DNA of the CDR3: TGCGCCAGCAGTCAATGTCTTAAGGGTATTGGAGGAAACACCACATATTTT.

This sequence joins TRBV28 and TRBJ1-4, with TRBD1 identical over 8 bases. The trim removed 6 bases at V and 8 bases at J, leaving 20 bases unmatched. CDR3 length: 18 amino acids. CDR1 MDHEN and CDR2 SYDVKM come from the germline V gene. Here the CDR3 DNA reads TGTGCCAGCAGCAACCTCGACAGGGGTAGGCTTCTGGGCGAAAAACTGTTTTTT. Its translation: CASSNLDRGRLLGEKLFF. The full variable domain, with the rest looked up from reference TRBV28 and TRBJ1-4, is DVKVTQSSRYLVKRTGEKVFLECVQDMDHENMFWYRQDPGLGLRLIYFSYDVKMKEKGDIPEGYSVSREKKERFSLILESASTNQTSMYLCASSNLDRGRLLGEKLFFGSGTQLSVL.

The J gene is TRBJ1-3, the V gene TRBV28, with a tentative D call TRBD1 (5 bases). Germline V gene sequence: CDR1 MDHEN, CDR2 SYDVKM. Trimming pared 6 bases from V and 4 bases from J, leaving 22 bases between. The CDR3 is 17 amino acids. The CDR3 coding sequence is TGTGCCAGCAGCCACGGGGACCTTACTTTTTCCGGAAACACCATATATTTT. This sequence encodes CASSHGDLTFSGNTIYF.

The chain couples TRBV5-6 to TRBJ2-7; D uncertain. Trimming took off 1 base at V and 3 bases at J, with 11 bases between the two ends. Germline V gives CDR1 SGHDT, CDR2 YYEEEE. The CDR3 is made up of 14 amino acids. The CDR3 sequence: CASSLSTVNYEQYF. The CDR3 DNA reads TGTGCCAGCAGCTTGAGCACGGTGAACTACGAGCAGTACTTC. The full variable domain, completed using reference TRBV5-6 and TRBJ2-7, is DAGVTQSPTHLIKTRGQQVTLRCSPKSGHDTVSWYQQALGQGPQFIFQYYEEEERQRGNFPDRFSGHQFPNYSSELNVNALLLGDSALYLCASSLSTVNYEQYFGPGTRLTVT.

This chain connects TRBV13 to TRBJ2-7; D uncertain. Looked up from germline, CDR1 is PRHDT and CDR2 is FYEKMQ (reference sequence). V was clipped by 0 bases and J by 2 bases, with 8 bases between them. The CDR3 spans 14 residues. The CDR3 DNA is TGTGCCAGCAGCTTAGGGGTCAGTCCCTACGAGCAGTACTTC. Translation gives CASSLGVSPYEQYF. Combining the CDR3 with reference TRBV13 and TRBJ2-7 gives the whole variable domain AAGVIQSPRHLIKEKRETATLKCYPIPRHDTVYWYQQGPGQDPQFLISFYEKMQSDKGSIPDRFSAQQFSDYHSELNMSSLELGDSALYFCASSLGVSPYEQYFGPGTRLTVT.

The gene calls are TRBV10-2 and TRBJ2-7, with 12 positions matching TRBD2. Trimming cost V 7 bases and J 5 bases; bases outside gene matches: 18. The CDR3 covers 18 residues. Germline assignment: CDR1 WSHSY and CDR2 SAAADI. The CDR3 reads CASTGTSGYYPLQDEQYF. CDR3 coding DNA: TGCGCCAGCACTGGGACTAGCGGGTATTACCCCCTCCAGGACGAGCAGTACTTC.

This clone came up once. The V and J genes are TRBV29-1 and TRBJ2-3; possibly TRBD2 for D (6 bases). Looked up from germline, CDR1 is SQVTM and CDR2 is ANQGSEA. Between the trimmed V and J ends, which lost 5 bases and 0 bases, there was a span of 9 bases. The CDR3 runs to 13 residues. CDR3 in amino acids: CSVLSGSTDTQYF. The CDR3, as DNA: TGCAGCGTTCTTAGCGGCAGCACAGATACGCAGTATTTT.

The chain is built from TRBV6-5 and TRBJ2-2, with 10 positions matching TRBD2. V lost 6 bases to trimming and J lost 5 bases; unmatched junction nucleotides: 6. This CDR3 spans 15 amino acids. The germline V gene has CDR1 MNHEY and CDR2 SVGAGI. CDR3 residues: CASSLAGVGTGELFF. The CDR3 DNA is TGTGCCAGCAGCCTAGCGGGAGTTGGGACCGGGGAGCTGTTTTTT.

V and J are TRBV27 and TRBJ1-5, with TRBD1 matching over 8 bases. V lost 8 bases to trimming and J lost 4 bases; unmatched junction nucleotides: 10. Germline-derived CDR1 and CDR2 are MNHEY and SMNVEV (reference sequence). The CDR3 length is 15 residues. CDR3 sequence: CASGAGTGPNQPQHF. CDR3 DNA: TGTGCCAGCGGGGCCGGGACAGGCCCTAATCAGCCCCAGCATTTT.

J is TRBJ2-3 and V is TRBV27; 10 bases line up with TRBD2. Germline CDR1 reads MNHEY; CDR2 reads SMNVEV (reference sequence). The V and J ends lost 4 bases and 4 bases, in that order; junction bases with no gene match: 8. The CDR3 is 16 amino acids. DNA for the CDR3: TGTGCCAGCAGTTCACAAATTCTAGCGGGAGCAGATACGCAGTATTTT. Translating gives CASSSQILAGADTQYF.

This chain's CDR3 is CASSVGQSNQPQHF. The CDR3 DNA sequence: TGTGCCAGTAGTGTAGGACAGAGCAATCAGCCCCAGCATTTT. This chain links TRBV19 with TRBJ1-5; maybe TRBD1 (6 bases). This CDR3 region has 14 residues. V dropped 5 bases and J dropped 1 base, with 9 bases sitting between them. Germline V CDR1 and CDR2: LNHDA, SQIVND (reference sequence).

The chain links TRBV5-1 to TRBJ2-5, with D uncertain. Germline V gene sequence: CDR1 SGHRS, CDR2 YFSETQ. The V and J ends lost 5 bases and 5 bases respectively, with 7 bases between them. The CDR3 spans 11 residues. Written as DNA, the CDR3 is TGCGCCAGCAGGTCTTCTGAGACCCAGTACTTC. Amino acid sequence: CASRSSETQYF.

The chain recombines TRBV27 with TRBJ2-3, with TRBD2 as a possible D gene (5 bases). The CDR3 runs 14 residues. The germline V gene encodes CDR1 MNHEY and CDR2 SMNVEV (reference sequence). The V end was cut by 5 bases, the J end by 5 bases, with 14 bases between. This CDR3 is CASSALGSGDTQYF. The CDR3 region has the DNA TGTGCCAGCAGTGCACTTGGAAGCGGAGATACGCAGTATTTT.

The rearrangement links TRBV5-4 to TRBJ2-2, with unresolved D. This CDR3 contains 16 residues. Trimming removed 0 bases at V and 0 bases at J, with 9 bases between. Germline CDR1 reads SGHNT; CDR2 reads YYREEE (reference sequence). CDR3: CASSLDYTSNTGELFF. The CDR3 DNA reads as TGTGCCAGCAGCTTGGACTACACATCGAACACCGGGGAGCTGTTTTTT.

V gene TRBV5-8 combines with J gene TRBJ2-7, with 7 bases that match TRBD1. Germline-derived CDR1 and CDR2 are SGHTS and YDEGEE. The CDR3 runs to 14 residues. V lost 4 bases to trimming and J lost 4 bases; unmatched junction nucleotides: 8. CDR3 DNA: TGTGCCAGCAGCCCCGGGACAGCCTTTTACGAGCAGTACTTC. Its protein product is CASSPGTAFYEQYF.

The chain carries TRBV14 and TRBJ1-6, with TRBD1 as a possible D gene (5 bases). The V end lost 9 bases, the J end lost 7 bases, and 13 bases lay between the germline ends. Germline values: CDR1 SGHDN, CDR2 FVKESK. This CDR3 contains 13 residues. For the CDR3, the DNA is TGTGCCAGTAGCGGGGGTTGGAATTCACCCCTCCACTTT. This encodes CASSGGWNSPLHF. Complete variable domain (other parts from reference TRBV14 and TRBJ1-6): EAGVTQFPSHSVIEKGQTVTLRCDPISGHDNLYWYRRVMGKEIKFLLHFVKESKQDESGMPNNRFLAERTGGTYSTLKVQPAELEDSGVYFCASSGGWNSPLHFGNGTRLTVT.

The CDR3 is CASSSTGVDGYTF. CDR3 bases: TGTGCCAGCAGCTCGACAGGGGTGGATGGCTACACCTTC. The gene calls are TRBV7-9 and TRBJ1-2; TRBD1 matches at 8 bases. Germline V gene data show CDR1 as SEHNR and CDR2 as FQNEAQ (reference sequence). Trimming cost V 4 bases and J 6 bases; bases outside gene matches: 4. This CDR3 is built from 13 residues. Looking up the rest from reference TRBV7-9 and TRBJ1-2 gives the full variable domain: DTGVSQNPRHKITKRGQNVTFRCDPISEHNRLYWYRQTLGQGPEFLTYFQNEAQLEKSRLLSDRFSAERPKGSFSTLEIQRTEQGDSAMYLCASSSTGVDGYTFGSGTRLTVV.